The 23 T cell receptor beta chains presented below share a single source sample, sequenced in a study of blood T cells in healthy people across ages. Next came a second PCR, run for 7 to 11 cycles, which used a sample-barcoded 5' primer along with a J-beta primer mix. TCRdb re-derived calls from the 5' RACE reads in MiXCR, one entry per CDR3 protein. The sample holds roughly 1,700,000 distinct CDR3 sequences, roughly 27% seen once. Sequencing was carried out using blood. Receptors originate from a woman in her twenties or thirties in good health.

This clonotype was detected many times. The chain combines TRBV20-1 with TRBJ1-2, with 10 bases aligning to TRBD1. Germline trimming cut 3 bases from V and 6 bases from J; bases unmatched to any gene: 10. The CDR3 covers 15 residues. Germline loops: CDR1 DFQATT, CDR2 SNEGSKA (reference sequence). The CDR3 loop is CSARVPPGQGNGYTF. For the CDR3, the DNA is TGCAGTGCTAGGGTCCCGCCGGGACAGGGGAATGGCTACACCTTC.

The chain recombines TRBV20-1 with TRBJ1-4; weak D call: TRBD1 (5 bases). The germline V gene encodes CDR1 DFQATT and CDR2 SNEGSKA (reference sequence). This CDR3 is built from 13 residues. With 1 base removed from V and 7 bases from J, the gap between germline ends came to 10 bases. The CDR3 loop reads CSARAVGVEKLFF. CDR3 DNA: TGCAGTGCTAGAGCTGTGGGGGTTGAAAAACTGTTTTTT.

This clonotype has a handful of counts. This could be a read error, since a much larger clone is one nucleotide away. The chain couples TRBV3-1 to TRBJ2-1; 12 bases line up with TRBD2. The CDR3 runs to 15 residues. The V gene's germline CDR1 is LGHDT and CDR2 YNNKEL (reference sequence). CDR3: CASSSGTSGYSEQFF. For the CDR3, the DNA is TGTGCCAGCAGCTCCGGGACTAGCGGGTACAGTGAGCAGTTCTTC.

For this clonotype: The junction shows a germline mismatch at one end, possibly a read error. CDR3 DNA: TGTGCCAGCCCCCCAGCGGGGGGCTTAGATACGCAGTATTTT. Amino acid sequence: CASPPAGGLDTQYF. The chain recombines TRBV5-1 with TRBJ2-3, with 9 bases identical to TRBD2. Germline V gene lookup returns CDR1 SGHRS and CDR2 YFSETQ. CDR3 size: 14 residues.

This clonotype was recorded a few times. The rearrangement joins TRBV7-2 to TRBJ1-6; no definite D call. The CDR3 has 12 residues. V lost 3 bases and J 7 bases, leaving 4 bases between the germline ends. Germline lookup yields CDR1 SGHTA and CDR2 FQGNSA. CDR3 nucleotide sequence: TGTGCCAGCAGCTTTACAAATTCACCCCTCCACTTT. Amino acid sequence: CASSFTNSPLHF.

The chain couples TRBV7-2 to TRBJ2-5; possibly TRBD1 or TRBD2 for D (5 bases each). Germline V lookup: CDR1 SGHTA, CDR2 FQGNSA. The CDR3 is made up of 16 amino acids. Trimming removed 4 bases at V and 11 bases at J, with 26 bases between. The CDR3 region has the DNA TGTGCCAGCAGCTCCTGGGGGACCAACCCGAACAATGAGCAGTACTTC. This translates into CASSSWGTNPNNEQYF.

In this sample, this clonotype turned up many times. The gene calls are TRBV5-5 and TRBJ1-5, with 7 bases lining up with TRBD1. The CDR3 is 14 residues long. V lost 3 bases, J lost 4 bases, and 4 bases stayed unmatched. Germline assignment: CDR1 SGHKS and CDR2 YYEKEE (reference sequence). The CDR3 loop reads CASSSDRINQPQHF. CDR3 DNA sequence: TGTGCCAGCAGCTCGGACAGGATTAATCAGCCCCAGCATTTT. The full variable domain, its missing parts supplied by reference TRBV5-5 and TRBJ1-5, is DAGVTQSPTHLIKTRGQQVTLRCSPISGHKSVSWYQQVLGQGPQFIFQYYEKEERGRGNFPDRFSARQFPNYSSELNVNALLLGDSALYLCASSSDRINQPQHFGDGTRLSIL.

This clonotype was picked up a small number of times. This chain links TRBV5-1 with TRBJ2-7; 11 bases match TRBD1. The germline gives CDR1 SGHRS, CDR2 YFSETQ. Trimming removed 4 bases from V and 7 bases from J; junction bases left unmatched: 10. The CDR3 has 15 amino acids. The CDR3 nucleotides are TGCGCCAGCAGCCCCGGACAGGGGGCGCCCGGGGAGCAGTACTTC. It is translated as CASSPGQGAPGEQYF.

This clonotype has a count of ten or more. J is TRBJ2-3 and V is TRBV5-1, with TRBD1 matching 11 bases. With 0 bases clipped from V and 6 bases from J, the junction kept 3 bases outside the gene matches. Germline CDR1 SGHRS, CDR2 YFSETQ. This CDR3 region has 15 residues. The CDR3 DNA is TGCGCCAGCAGCTTGGGAGGACAGGGGGCGGATACGCAGTATTTT. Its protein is CASSLGGQGADTQYF. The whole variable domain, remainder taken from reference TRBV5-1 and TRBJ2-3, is KAGVTQTPRYLIKTRGQQVTLSCSPISGHRSVSWYQQTPGQGLQFLFEYFSETQRNKGNFPGRFSGRQFSNSRSEMNVSTLELGDSALYLCASSLGGQGADTQYFGPGTRLTVL.

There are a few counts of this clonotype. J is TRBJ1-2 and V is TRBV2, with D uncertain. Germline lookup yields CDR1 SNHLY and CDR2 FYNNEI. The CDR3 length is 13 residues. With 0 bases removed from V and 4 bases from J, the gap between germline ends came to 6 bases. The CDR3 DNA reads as TGTGCCAGCAGTGAAGCCGGACTCTATGGCTACACCTTC. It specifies CASSEAGLYGYTF.

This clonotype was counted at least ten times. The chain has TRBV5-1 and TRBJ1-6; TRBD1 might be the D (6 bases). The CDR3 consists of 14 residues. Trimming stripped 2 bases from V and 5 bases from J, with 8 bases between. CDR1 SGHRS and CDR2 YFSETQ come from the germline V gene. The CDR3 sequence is CASSLGQNNSPLHF. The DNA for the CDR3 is TGCGCCAGCAGCTTAGGACAGAATAATTCACCCCTCCACTTT.

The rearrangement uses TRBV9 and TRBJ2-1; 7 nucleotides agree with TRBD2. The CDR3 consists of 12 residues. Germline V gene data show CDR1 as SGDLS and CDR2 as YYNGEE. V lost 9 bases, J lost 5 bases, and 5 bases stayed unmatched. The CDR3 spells CATGTIDNEQFF. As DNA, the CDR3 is TGTGCCACCGGGACTATAGACAATGAGCAGTTCTTC. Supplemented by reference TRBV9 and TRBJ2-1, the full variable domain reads DSGVTQTPKHLITATGQRVTLRCSPRSGDLSVYWYQQSLDQGLQFLIQYYNGEERAKGNILERFSAQQFPDLHSELNLSSLELGDSALYFCATGTIDNEQFFGPGTRLTVL.

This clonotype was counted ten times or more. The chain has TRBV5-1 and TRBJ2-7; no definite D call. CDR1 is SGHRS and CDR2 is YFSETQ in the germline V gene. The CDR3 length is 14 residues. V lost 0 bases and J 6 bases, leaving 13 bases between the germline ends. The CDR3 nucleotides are TGCGCCAGCAGCTTGGGGGTGTCGTTCTCCGAGCAGTACTTC. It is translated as CASSLGVSFSEQYF.

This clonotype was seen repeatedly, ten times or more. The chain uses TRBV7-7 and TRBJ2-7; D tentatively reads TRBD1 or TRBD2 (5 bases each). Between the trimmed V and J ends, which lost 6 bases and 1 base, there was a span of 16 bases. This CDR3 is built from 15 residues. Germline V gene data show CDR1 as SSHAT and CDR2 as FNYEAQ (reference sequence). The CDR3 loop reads CASSPGKGPSYEQYF. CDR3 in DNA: TGTGCCAGCAGTCCCGGGAAGGGGCCTTCCTACGAGCAGTACTTC.

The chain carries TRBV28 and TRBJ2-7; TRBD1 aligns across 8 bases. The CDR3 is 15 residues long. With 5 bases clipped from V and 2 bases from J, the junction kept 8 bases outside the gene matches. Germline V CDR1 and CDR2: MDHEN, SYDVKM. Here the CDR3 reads CASSTRQGYPYEQYF. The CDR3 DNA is TGTGCCAGCAGTACCCGACAGGGGTATCCCTACGAGCAGTACTTC. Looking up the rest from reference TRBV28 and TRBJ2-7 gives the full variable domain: DVKVTQSSRYLVKRTGEKVFLECVQDMDHENMFWYRQDPGLGLRLIYFSYDVKMKEKGDIPEGYSVSREKKERFSLILESASTNQTSMYLCASSTRQGYPYEQYFGPGTRLTVT.

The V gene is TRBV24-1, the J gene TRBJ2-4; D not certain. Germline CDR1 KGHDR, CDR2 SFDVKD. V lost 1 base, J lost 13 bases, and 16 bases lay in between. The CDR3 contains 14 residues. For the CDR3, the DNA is TGTGCCACCAGTGATTTTGTGGATTACAATGAGCAGTACTTC. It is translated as CATSDFVDYNEQYF.

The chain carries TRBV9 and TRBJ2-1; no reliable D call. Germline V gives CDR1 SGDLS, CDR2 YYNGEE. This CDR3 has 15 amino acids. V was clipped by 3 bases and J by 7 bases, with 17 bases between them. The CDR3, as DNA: TGTGCCAGCAGCGGCATTTCTCACGTCAAGAATGAGCAGTTCTTC. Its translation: CASSGISHVKNEQFF.

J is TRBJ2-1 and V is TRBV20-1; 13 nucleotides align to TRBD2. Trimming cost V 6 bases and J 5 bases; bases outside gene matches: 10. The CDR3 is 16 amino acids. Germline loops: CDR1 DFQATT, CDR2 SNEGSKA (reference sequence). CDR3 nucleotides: TGCAGTGCCGAAAGGGGGACTAGCGGGGCCCACAATGAGCAGTTCTTC. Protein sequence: CSAERGTSGAHNEQFF.

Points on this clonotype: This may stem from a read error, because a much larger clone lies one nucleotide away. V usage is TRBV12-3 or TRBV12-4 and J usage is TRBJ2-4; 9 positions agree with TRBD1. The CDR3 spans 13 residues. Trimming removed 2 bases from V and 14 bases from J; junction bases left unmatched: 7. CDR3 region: CASSLTGTGREYF. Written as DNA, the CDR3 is TGTGCCAGCAGTTTAACCGGGACAGGGCGTGAGTACTTC.

The CDR3 spells CASPPGREGSPLHF. The CDR3 nucleotides read TGTGCCAGCCCCCCGGGCAGGGAGGGCTCACCCCTCCACTTT. This sequence joins TRBV18 and TRBJ1-6; D may be TRBD1 (5 bases). Trimming removed 8 bases at V and 10 bases at J, with 18 bases between. The CDR3 has 14 amino acids. Germline lookup yields CDR1 KGHSH and CDR2 LQKENI.

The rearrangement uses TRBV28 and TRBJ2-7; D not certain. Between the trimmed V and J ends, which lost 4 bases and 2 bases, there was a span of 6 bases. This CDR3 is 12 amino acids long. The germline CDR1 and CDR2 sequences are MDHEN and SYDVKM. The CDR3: CASSSIPYEQYF. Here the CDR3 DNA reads TGTGCCAGCAGTTCGATACCCTACGAGCAGTACTTC.

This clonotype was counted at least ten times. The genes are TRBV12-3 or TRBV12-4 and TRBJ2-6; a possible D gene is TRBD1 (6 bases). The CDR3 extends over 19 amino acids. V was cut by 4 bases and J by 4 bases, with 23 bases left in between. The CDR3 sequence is CASSSTPGQTQRGANVLTF. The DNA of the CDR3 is TGTGCCAGCAGTTCTACACCGGGACAAACTCAGAGGGGGGCCAACGTCCTGACTTTC.

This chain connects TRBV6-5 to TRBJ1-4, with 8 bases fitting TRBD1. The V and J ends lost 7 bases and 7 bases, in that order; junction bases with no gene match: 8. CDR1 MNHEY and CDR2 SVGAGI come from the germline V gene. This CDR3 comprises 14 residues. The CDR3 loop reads CASNRQGRGEKLFF. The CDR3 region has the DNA TGTGCCAGCAACCGACAGGGGCGAGGTGAAAAACTGTTTTTT.